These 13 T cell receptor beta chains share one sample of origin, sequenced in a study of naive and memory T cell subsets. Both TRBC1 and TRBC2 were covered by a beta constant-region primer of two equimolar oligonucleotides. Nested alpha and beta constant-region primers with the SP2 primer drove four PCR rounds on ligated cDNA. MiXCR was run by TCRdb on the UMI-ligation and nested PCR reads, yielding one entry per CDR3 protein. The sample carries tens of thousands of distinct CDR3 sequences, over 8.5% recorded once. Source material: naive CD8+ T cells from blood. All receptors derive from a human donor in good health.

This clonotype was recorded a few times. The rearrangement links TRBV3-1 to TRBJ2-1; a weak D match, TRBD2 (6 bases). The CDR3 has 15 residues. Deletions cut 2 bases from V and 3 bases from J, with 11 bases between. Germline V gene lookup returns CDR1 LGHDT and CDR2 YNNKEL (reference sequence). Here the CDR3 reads CASSQSPGSYNEQFF. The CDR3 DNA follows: TGTGCCAGCAGCCAAAGTCCCGGGAGCTACAATGAGCAGTTCTTC.

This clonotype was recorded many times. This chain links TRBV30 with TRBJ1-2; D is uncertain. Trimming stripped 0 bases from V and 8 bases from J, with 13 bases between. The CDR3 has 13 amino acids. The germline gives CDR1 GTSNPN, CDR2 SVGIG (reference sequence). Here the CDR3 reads CAWSVLGVEGYTF. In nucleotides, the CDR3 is TGTGCCTGGAGTGTACTAGGCGTGGAGGGCTACACCTTC.

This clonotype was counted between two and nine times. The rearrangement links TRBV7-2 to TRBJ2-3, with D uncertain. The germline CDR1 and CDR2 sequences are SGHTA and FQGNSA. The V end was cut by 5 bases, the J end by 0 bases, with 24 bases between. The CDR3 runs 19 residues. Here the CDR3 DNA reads TGTGCCAGCAGCCAGGCCCCATGGCCGCCAGTAACTAGCACAGATACGCAGTATTTT. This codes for CASSQAPWPPVTSTDTQYF.

The CDR3: CASSQSLGSGNTIYF. Written as DNA, the CDR3 is TGCGCCAGCAGCCAATCGCTAGGTTCTGGAAACACCATATATTTT. The V and J genes are TRBV4-3 and TRBJ1-3; D not certain. Trimming pared 2 bases from V and 1 base from J, leaving 9 bases between. The length of the CDR3 is 15 residues. The V gene's germline CDR1 is LGHNA and CDR2 YSLEER.

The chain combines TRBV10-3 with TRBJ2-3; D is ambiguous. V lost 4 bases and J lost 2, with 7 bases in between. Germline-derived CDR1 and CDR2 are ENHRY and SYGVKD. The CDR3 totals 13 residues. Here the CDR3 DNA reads TGTGCCATCAGTGGCACTACCACAGATACGCAGTATTTT. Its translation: CAISGTTTDTQYF.

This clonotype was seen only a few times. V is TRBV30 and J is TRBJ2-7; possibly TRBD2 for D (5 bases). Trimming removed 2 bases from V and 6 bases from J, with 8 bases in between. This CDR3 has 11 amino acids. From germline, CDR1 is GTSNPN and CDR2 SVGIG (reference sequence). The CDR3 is CAWSPGFEQYF. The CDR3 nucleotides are TGTGCCTGGAGTCCGGGGTTCGAGCAGTACTTC.

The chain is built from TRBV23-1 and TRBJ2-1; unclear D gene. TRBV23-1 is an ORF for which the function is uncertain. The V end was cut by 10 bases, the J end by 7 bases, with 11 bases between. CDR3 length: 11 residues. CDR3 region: CAIRKKNEQFF. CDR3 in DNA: TGCGCCATCCGAAAGAAGAATGAGCAGTTCTTC.

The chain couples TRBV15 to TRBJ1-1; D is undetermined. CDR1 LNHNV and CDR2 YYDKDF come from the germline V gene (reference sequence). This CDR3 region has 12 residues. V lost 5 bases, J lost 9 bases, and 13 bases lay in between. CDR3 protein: CATSGQEPQAFF. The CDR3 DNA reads TGTGCCACCAGCGGGCAGGAACCCCAAGCTTTCTTT.

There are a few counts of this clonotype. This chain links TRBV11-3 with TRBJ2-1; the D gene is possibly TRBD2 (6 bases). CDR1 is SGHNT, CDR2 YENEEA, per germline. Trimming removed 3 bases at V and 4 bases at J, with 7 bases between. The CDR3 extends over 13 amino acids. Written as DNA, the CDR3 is TGTGCCAGCAGCTTTAGCGGTTACAATGAGCAGTTCTTC. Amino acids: CASSFSGYNEQFF.

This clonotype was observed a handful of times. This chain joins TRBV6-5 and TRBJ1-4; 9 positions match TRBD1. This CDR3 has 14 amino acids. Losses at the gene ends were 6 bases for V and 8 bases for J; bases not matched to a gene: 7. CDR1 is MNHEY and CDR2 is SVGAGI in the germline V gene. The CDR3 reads CASSPTGGQEKLFF. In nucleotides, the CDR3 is TGTGCCAGCAGCCCGACAGGGGGTCAAGAAAAACTGTTTTTT.

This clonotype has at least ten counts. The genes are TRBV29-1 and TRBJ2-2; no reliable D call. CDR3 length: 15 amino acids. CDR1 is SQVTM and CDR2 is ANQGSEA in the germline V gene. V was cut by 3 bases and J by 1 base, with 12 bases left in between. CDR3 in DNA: TGCAGCGTTGATGGCATCGTTGAGAACACCGGGGAGCTGTTTTTT. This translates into CSVDGIVENTGELFF.

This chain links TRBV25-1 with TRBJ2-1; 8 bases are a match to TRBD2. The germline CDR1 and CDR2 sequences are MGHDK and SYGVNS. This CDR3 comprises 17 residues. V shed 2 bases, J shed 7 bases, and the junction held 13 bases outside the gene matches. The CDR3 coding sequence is TGTGCCAGCAGTGAAGGGGCCACGGCGGGAGGAGGGAATGAGCAGTTCTTC. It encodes CASSEGATAGGGNEQFF.

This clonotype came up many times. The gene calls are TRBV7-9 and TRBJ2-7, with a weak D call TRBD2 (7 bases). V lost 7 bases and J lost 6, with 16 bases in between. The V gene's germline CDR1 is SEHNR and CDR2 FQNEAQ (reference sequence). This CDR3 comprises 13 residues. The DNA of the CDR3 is TGTGCCAGCAAGGGGGGGGGGCCCCGCGAGCAGTACTTC. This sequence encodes CASKGGGPREQYF.